This T cell receptor (beta chain) appears in the sequencing data of a study of T cells after yellow fever vaccination. Study overall: The SMART-Seq v4 Ultra Low Input method served to prepare the low-cell-number fractions.

Unmatched junction bases numbered 10, after V lost 1 base and J lost 9 bases. CDR1 is SGHRS and CDR2 is YFSETQ in the germline V gene. This CDR3 contains 15 residues. The study's findings and limits: Among all clonotypes, a small share was observed in both CD4 and CD8 compartments. Faster peaking, at day 5 versus 15, marked a secondary response that was weaker.

In regard to this clonotype: The antigen remains undetermined.

The TCR cDNA carried a universal primer site and UMIs from 5'RACE template switching. Each CDR3 protein is one row after TCRdb ran MiXCR on the 5' RACE reads. The table records about 360,000 distinct CDR3 sequences, over 5% of them present only once. This receptor was obtained from a man in his thirties or forties who received the YFV17D yellow fever vaccine. The chain uses TRBV5-1 and TRBJ2-1, with 7 nucleotides matching TRBD2. This material consisted of PBMCs, taken 5 days after the yellow fever booster vaccination. This CDR3 is CASSLYEAGVSEQFF. The CDR3, as DNA: TGCGCCAGCAGCTTGTATGAGGCGGGAGTATCTGAGCAGTTCTTC. The entire variable domain, with the rest obtained from reference TRBV5-1 and TRBJ2-1, is as follows: KAGVTQTPRYLIKTRGQQVTLSCSPISGHRSVSWYQQTPGQGLQFLFEYFSETQRNKGNFPGRFSGRQFSNSRSEMNVSTLELGDSALYLCASSLYEAGVSEQFFGPGTRLTVL.